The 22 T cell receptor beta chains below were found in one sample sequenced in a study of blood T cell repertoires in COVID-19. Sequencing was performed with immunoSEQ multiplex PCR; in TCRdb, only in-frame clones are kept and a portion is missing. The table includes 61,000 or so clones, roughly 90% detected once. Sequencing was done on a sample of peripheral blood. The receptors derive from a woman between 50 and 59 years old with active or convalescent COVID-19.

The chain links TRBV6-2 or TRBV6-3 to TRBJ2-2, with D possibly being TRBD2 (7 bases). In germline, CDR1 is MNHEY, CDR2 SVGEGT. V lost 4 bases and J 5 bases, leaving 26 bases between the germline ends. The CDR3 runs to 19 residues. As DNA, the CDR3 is TGTGCCAGCAGTTTATCGCGCGGGGGCTTGCTATGGAGGACCGGGGAGCTGTTTTTT. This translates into CASSLSRGGLLWRTGELFF.

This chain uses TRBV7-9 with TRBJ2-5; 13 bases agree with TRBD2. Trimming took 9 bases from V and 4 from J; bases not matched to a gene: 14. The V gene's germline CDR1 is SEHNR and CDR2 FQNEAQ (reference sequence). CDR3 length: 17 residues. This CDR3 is CASSGLAGNKGIETQYF. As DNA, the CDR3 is TGTGCCAGTTCGGGACTAGCGGGAAATAAGGGGATAGAGACCCAGTACTTC.

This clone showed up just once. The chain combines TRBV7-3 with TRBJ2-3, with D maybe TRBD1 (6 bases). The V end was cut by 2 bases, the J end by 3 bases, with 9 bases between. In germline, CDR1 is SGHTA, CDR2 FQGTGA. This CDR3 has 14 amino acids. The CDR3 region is CASSLVGGTDTQYF. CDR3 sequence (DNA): TGTGCCAGCAGCTTAGTAGGGGGAACAGATACGCAGTATTTT.

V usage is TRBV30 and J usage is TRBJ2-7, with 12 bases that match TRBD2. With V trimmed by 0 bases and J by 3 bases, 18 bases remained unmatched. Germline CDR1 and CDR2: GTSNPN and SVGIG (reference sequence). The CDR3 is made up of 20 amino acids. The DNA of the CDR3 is TGTGCCTGGAGTGTACGGCCGCGGCTAGCGGGAGGGCCAGGCCTCTACGAGCAGTACTTC. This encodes CAWSVRPRLAGGPGLYEQYF.

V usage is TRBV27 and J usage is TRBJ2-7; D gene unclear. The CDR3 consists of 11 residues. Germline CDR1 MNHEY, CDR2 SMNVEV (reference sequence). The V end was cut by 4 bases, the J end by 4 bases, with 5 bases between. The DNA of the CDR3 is TGTGCCAGCAGTTCCGGGTACGAGCAGTACTTC. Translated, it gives CASSSGYEQYF.

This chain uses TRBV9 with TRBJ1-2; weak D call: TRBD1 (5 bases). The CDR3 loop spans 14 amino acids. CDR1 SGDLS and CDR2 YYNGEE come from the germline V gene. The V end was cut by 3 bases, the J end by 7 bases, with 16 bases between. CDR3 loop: CASSGGGVPPGYTF. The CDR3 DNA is TGTGCCAGCAGCGGCGGGGGGGTCCCGCCTGGCTACACCTTC.

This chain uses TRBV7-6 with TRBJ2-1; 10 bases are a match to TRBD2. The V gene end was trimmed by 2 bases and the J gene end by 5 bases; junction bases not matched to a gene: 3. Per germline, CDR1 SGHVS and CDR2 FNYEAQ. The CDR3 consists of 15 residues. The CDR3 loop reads CASSLRTSGHNEQFF. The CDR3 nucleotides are TGTGCCAGCAGCTTAAGGACTAGCGGCCACAATGAGCAGTTCTTC.

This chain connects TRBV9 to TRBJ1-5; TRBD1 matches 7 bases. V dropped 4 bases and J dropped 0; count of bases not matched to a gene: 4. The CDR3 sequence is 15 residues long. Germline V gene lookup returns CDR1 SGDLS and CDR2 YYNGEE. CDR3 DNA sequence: TGTGCCAGCAGCCCAGGGGGTAGTAGCAATCAGCCCCAGCATTTT. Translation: CASSPGGSSNQPQHF.

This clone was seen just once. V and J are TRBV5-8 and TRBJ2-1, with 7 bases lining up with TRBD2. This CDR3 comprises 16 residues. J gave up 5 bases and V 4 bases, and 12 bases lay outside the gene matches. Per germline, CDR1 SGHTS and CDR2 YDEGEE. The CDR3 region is CASSRDYPGYHNEQFF. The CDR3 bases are TGTGCCAGCAGCCGGGACTACCCGGGGTACCACAATGAGCAGTTCTTC.

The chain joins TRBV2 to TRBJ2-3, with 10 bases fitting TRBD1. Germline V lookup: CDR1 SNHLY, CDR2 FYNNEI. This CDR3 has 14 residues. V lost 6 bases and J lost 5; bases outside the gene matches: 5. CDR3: CASRTGGVGDTQYF. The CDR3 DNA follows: TGTGCCAGCAGGACAGGGGGCGTTGGAGATACGCAGTATTTT.

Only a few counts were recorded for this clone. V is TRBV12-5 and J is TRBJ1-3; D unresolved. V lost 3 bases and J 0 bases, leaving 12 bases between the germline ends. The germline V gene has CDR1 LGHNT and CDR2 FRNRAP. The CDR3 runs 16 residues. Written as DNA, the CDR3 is TGTGCTAGTGGTTTCCCAGTGGAGAACTCTGGAAACACCATATATTTT. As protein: CASGFPVENSGNTIYF.

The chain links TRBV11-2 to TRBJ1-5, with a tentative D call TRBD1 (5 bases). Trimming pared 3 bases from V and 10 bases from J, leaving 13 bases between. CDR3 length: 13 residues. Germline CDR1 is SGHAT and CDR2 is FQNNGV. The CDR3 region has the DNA TGTGCCAGCAGCTTGGCGGGGGGTGATCCCCAGCATTTT. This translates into CASSLAGGDPQHF. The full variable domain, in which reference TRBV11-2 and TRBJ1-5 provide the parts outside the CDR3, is EAGVAQSPRYKIIEKRQSVAFWCNPISGHATLYWYQQILGQGPKLLIQFQNNGVVDDSQLPKDRFSAERLKGVDSTLKIQPAKLEDSAVYLCASSLAGGDPQHFGDGTRLSIL.

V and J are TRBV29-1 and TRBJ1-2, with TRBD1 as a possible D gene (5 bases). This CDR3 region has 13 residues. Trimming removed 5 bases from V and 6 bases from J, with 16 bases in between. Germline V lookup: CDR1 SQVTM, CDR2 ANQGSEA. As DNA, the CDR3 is TGCAGCGTTCGAGGGGTGGAGGGGCATGGCTACACCTTC. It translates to CSVRGVEGHGYTF. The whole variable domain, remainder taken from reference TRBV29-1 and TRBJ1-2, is SAVISQKPSRDICQRGTSLTIQCQVDSQVTMMFWYRQQPGQSLTLIATANQGSEATYESGFVIDKFPISRPNLTFSTLTVSNMSPEDSSIYLCSVRGVEGHGYTFGSGTRLTVV.

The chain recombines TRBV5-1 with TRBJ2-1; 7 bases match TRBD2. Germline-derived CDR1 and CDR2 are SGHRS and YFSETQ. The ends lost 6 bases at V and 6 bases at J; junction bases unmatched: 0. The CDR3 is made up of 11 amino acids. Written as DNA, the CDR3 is TGCGCCAGCACTAGCGGCAATGAGCAGTTCTTC. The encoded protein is CASTSGNEQFF.

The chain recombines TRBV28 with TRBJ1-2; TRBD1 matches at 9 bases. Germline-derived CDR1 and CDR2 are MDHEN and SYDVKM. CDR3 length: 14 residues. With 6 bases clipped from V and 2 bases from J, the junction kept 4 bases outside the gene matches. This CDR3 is CASSRQGENYGYTF. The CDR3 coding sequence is TGTGCCAGCAGCCGACAGGGGGAAAACTATGGCTACACCTTC.

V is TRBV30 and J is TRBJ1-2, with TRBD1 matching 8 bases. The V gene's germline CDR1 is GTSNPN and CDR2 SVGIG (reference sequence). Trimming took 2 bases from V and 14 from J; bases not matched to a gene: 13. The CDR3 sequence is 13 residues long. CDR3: CAWSLAGGGFSTF. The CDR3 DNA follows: TGTGCCTGGAGTTTAGCAGGGGGCGGTTTTAGTACCTTC.

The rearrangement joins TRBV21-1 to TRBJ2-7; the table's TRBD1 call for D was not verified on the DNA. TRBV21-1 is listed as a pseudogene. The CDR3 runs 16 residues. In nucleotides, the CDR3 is TGTGCCAGCAGCGTTTGCGGGACAGGGGTTTCCCACGAGCAGTACTTC. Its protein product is CASSVCGTGVSHEQYF.

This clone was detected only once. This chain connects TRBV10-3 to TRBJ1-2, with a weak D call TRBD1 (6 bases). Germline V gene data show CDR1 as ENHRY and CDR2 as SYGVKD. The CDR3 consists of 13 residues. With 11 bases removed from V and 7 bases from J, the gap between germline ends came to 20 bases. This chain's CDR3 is CASSEGGGFGYTF. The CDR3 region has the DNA TGTGCCTCCAGTGAGGGGGGGGGATTTGGCTACACCTTC.

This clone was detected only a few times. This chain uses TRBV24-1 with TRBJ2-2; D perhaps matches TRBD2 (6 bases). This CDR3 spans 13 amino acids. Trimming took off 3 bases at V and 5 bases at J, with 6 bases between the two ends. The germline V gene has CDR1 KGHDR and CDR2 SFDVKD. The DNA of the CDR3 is TGTGCCACCAGTGATGGGGGGACCGGGGAGCTGTTTTTT. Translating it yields CATSDGGTGELFF.

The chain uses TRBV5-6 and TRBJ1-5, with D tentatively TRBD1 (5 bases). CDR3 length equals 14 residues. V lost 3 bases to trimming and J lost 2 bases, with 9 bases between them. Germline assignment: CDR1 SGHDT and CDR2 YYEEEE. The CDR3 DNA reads TGTGCCAGCAGCTGGGGCTCAGGCAATCAGCCCCAGCATTTT. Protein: CASSWGSGNQPQHF. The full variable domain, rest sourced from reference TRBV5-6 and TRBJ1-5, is DAGVTQSPTHLIKTRGQQVTLRCSPKSGHDTVSWYQQALGQGPQFIFQYYEEEERQRGNFPDRFSGHQFPNYSSELNVNALLLGDSALYLCASSWGSGNQPQHFGDGTRLSIL.

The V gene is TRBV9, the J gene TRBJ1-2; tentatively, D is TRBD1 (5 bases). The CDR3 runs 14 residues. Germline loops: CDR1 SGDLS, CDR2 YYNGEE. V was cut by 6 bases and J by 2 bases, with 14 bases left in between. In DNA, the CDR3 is TGTGCCAGCACCCCGTTCCCAGGGAACTATGGCTACACCTTC. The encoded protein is CASTPFPGNYGYTF.

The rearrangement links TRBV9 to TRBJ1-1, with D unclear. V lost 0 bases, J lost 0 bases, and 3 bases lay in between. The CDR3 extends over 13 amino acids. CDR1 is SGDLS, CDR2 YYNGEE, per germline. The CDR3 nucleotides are TGTGCCAGCAGCGTAGTTATGAACACTGAAGCTTTCTTT. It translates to CASSVVMNTEAFF.